This TCR beta chain was sequenced during a study of blood T cell repertoires in COVID-19. On the study more broadly: Samples taken during acute and convalescent COVID-19 were collected in the United States, Italy and Spain.

Original handling: Amplification of reference gene primers provided the estimated nucleated cell counts. Produced via immunoSEQ multiplex PCR; TCRdb's table is partial and in-frame only. V, J and clone size are taken as reported in that table, and D and trimming were inferred from the DNA itself. In the table there are about 320,000 clones, around 90% of which are singletons. Trimming stripped 9 bases from V and 1 base from J, with 15 bases between. There are 14 residues in the CDR3. Germline loops: CDR1 MDHEN, CDR2 SYDVKM. The chain joins TRBV28 to TRBJ1-1; D might be TRBD1 (5 bases). The sample taken for sequencing was PBMCs or T cells enriched from blood (not recorded which). This clonotype originated in a woman in her 30s who had recovered from COVID-19. CDR3 loop: CASRTPGENTEAFF. DNA of the CDR3: TGTGCCAGTAGGACACCAGGTGAGAACACTGAAGCTTTCTTT.